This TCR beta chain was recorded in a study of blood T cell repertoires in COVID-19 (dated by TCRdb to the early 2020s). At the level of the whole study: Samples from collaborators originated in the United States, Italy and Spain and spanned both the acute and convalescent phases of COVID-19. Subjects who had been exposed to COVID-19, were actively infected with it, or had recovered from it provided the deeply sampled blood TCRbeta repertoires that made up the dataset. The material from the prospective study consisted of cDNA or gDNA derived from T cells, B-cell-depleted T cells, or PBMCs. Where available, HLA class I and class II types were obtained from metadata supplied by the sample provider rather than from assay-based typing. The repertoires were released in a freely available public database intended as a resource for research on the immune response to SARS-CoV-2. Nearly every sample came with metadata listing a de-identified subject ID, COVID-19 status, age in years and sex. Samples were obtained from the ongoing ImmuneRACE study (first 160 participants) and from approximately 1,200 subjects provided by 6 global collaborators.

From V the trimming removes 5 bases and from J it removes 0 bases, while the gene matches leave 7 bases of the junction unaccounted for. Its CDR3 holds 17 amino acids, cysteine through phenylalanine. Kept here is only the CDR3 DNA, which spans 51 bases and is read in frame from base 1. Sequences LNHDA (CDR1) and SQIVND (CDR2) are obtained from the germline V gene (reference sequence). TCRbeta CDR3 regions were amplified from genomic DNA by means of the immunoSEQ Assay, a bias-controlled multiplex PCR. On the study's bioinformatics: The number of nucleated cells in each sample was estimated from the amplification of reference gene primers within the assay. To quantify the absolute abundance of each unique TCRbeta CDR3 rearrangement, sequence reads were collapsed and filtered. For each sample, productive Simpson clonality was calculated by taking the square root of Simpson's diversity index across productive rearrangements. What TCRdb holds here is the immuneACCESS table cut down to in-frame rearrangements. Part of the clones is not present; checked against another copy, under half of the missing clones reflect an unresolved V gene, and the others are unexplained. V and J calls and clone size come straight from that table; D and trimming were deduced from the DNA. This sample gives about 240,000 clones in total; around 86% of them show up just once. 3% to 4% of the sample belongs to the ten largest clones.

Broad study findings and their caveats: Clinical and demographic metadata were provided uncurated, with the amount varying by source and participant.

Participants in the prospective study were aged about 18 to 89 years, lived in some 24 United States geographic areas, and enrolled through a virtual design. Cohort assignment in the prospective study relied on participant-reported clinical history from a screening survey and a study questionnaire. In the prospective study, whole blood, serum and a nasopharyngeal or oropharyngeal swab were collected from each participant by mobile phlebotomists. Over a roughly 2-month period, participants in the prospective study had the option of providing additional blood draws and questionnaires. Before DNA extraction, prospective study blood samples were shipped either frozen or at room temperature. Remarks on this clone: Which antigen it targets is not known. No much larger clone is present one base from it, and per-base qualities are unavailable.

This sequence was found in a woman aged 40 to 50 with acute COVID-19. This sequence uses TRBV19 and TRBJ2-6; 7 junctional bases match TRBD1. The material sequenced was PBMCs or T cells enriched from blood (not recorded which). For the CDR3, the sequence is CASSADRILSGANVLTF. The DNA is TGTGCCAGTAGTGCGGACAGGATTCTCTCTGGGGCCAACGTCCTGACTTTC.